These 25 T cell receptor beta chains were sequenced from one sample in a study of blood T cell repertoires in COVID-19. Assay: immunoSEQ multiplex PCR; the TCRdb copy retains only in-frame clones and omits some. This table has a few hundred thousand clones, 88% appearing once. Sequencing used peripheral blood. Receptor source: a woman aged 25 to 45 with COVID-19, enrolled during active disease.

The rearrangement joins TRBV19 to TRBJ1-1, with 7 positions matching TRBD1. The germline gives CDR1 LNHDA, CDR2 SQIVND (reference sequence). The J segment lost 1 base and the V segment lost 8 bases, leaving 13 bases of the junction unmatched. This CDR3 comprises 16 residues. The DNA of the CDR3 is TGTGCCAGTCCCCCACTGGGACAGCCTGGGAACACTGAAGCTTTCTTT. It specifies CASPPLGQPGNTEAFF.

The chain carries TRBV19 and TRBJ2-1; 7 bases map to TRBD2. The ends lost 3 bases at V and 8 bases at J; junction bases unmatched: 1. This CDR3 has 12 amino acids. Looked up from germline, CDR1 is LNHDA and CDR2 is SQIVND (reference sequence). The DNA for the CDR3 is TGTGCCAGTAGTATGGGAGGGGATGAGCAGTTCTTC. Translation: CASSMGGDEQFF.

The V and J genes are TRBV4-1 and TRBJ1-2, with a tentative D call TRBD1 (5 bases). V was trimmed by 0 bases and J by 3 bases, leaving 11 bases between them. This CDR3 has 15 amino acids. Germline CDR1 is MGHRA and CDR2 is YSYEKL. The CDR3 here is CASSQEPGWDYGYTF. CDR3 bases: TGCGCCAGCAGCCAAGAACCAGGGTGGGACTATGGCTACACCTTC.

V is TRBV10-3 and J is TRBJ2-7; 11 bases are a match to TRBD2. Germline CDR1 and CDR2: ENHRY and SYGVKD. The ends lost 7 bases at V and 3 bases at J; junction bases unmatched: 11. The CDR3 is 16 residues long. The CDR3 DNA reads TGTGCCATCAAAGGGACTAGCGGCCCCGAACACTACGAGCAGTACGTC. Protein product: CAIKGTSGPEHYEQYV.

This chain joins TRBV20-1 and TRBJ1-4; D not resolved. The length of the CDR3 is 10 residues. Germline assignment: CDR1 DFQATT and CDR2 SNEGSKA (reference sequence). CDR3 nucleotide sequence: TGCAGCGCTTTCCGTGAAAAACTGTTTTTT. This translates into CSAFREKLFF.

This clone was seen once. The CDR3 sequence: CASSQETGAPKRNSPLHF. The CDR3 nucleotides are TGTGCCAGCAGCCAAGAGACAGGGGCCCCGAAGCGCAATTCACCCCTCCACTTT. The V and J genes are TRBV3-1 (or the pseudogene TRBV3-2) and TRBJ1-6, with 8 bases identical to TRBD1. V lost 0 bases and J lost 7; bases outside the gene matches: 11. Looked up from germline, CDR1 is LGHDT and CDR2 is YNNKEL (reference sequence). CDR3 length: 18 amino acids.

This chain connects TRBV5-6 to TRBJ1-1; TRBD1 is a possible D gene (5 bases). The V gene lost 4 bases and the J gene lost 4 bases, with 14 bases spanning the gap. The CDR3 runs 14 residues. The germline CDR1 and CDR2 sequences are SGHDT and YYEEEE. The CDR3 loop reads CASSTGGRVTEAFF. Written as DNA, the CDR3 is TGTGCCAGCAGCACAGGCGGGAGGGTCACTGAAGCTTTCTTT.

CDR3 nucleotides: TGTGCCAGCAGCTTGGCAACAGGGGGCCTCCAGGACGAGCAGTACTTC. Protein sequence: CASSLATGGLQDEQYF. This chain joins TRBV5-6 and TRBJ2-7, with 9 nucleotides matching TRBD1. Germline CDR1 reads SGHDT; CDR2 reads YYEEEE. The ends lost 0 bases at V and 5 bases at J; junction bases unmatched: 9. The CDR3 consists of 16 residues.

With regard to this clone: Other nucleotide sequences from this sample produce the same CDR3. The chain uses TRBV7-2 and TRBJ1-2; 9 bases are a match to TRBD1. The CDR3 runs to 14 residues. Trimming at V came to 5 bases and at J to 8 bases, leaving 9 bases not matched to a gene. CDR1 SGHTA and CDR2 FQGNSA come from the germline V gene. CDR3 in DNA: TGTGCCAGCAGCCTAGTGGGACAGGGAGGCGGCTACACCTTC. This gives the protein CASSLVGQGGGYTF.

The CDR3, as DNA: TGTGCCAGCAGCTTTTCGGGCGGTAGCGGGGCCTACAATGAGCAGTTCTTC. It is translated as CASSFSGGSGAYNEQFF. The chain recombines TRBV5-4 with TRBJ2-1, with 8 bases lining up with TRBD2. Germline V gene lookup returns CDR1 SGHNT and CDR2 YYREEE (reference sequence). V shed 2 bases and J 2 bases; nucleotides not matched to a gene: 9. The CDR3 totals 17 residues.

This clone appeared a few times. The chain links TRBV5-4 to TRBJ1-1; D unclear. Germline V lookup: CDR1 SGHNT, CDR2 YYREEE (reference sequence). The CDR3 length is 14 residues. V was shortened by 1 base and J by 0 bases, with 7 bases between the two germline ends. CDR3 sequence (DNA): TGTGCCAGCAGCTTGACCGAGATGAACACTGAAGCTTTCTTT. The encoded protein is CASSLTEMNTEAFF.

V and J are TRBV7-2 and TRBJ2-1; TRBD2 is a possible D gene (5 bases). The germline CDR1 and CDR2 sequences are SGHTA and FQGNSA. The CDR3 is 13 residues long. Trimming took off 1 base at V and 10 bases at J, with 11 bases between the two ends. CDR3 sequence: CASSLVGSGEQFF. For the CDR3, the DNA is TGTGCCAGCAGCTTAGTAGGATCGGGAGAGCAGTTCTTC.

This rearrangement joins TRBV7-9 to TRBJ1-2; possible D gene TRBD1, 6 bases. The CDR3 extends over 15 amino acids. CDR1 and CDR2 from the germline V gene are SEHNR and FQNEAQ (reference sequence). Deletions cut 4 bases from V and 3 bases from J, with 15 bases between. The CDR3 bases are TGTGCCAGCAGCTCCTCGTCAGGGGCTCACTATGGCTACACCTTC. Its translation is CASSSSSGAHYGYTF.

This clone was recorded once. V usage is TRBV6-5 and J usage is TRBJ2-1; TRBD1 is a possible D gene (5 bases). Germline CDR1 MNHEY, CDR2 SVGAGI. This CDR3 spans 14 amino acids. V dropped 6 bases and J dropped 6 bases, with 15 bases sitting between them. CDR3 coding DNA: TGTGCCAGCAGCCCAGGGTCTCGGTCCAATGAGCAGTTCTTC. Its protein product is CASSPGSRSNEQFF.

This rearrangement joins TRBV18 to TRBJ2-5; TRBD1 matches 9 bases. The germline V gene has CDR1 KGHSH and CDR2 LQKENI. This CDR3 is 15 amino acids long. With 8 bases clipped from V and 1 base from J, the junction kept 8 bases outside the gene matches. DNA for the CDR3: TGTGCCAGCCAGGCCGGGACAGGGATCCAAGAGACCCAGTACTTC. This codes for CASQAGTGIQETQYF.

This rearrangement joins TRBV7-2 to TRBJ2-7; tentatively, D is TRBD1 (5 bases). V was clipped by 0 bases and J by 6 bases, with 12 bases between them. The CDR3 loop spans 14 amino acids. Germline lookup yields CDR1 SGHTA and CDR2 FQGNSA. The CDR3 protein is CASSLAQGTGEQYF. For the CDR3, the DNA is TGTGCCAGCAGCTTAGCCCAGGGTACGGGCGAGCAGTACTTC.

The V gene is TRBV7-8, the J gene TRBJ2-2; 7 nucleotides align to TRBD2. The CDR3 runs to 15 residues. After removal of 5 bases from V and 4 bases from J, the junction contained 7 bases not matched to a gene. Germline lookup yields CDR1 SGHVS and CDR2 FQNEAQ. Here the CDR3 DNA reads TGTGCCAGCAGCCCTGCTGGGGGGGTCACCGGGGAGCTGTTTTTT. Amino acids: CASSPAGGVTGELFF.

This clone was picked up a small number of times. The J gene is TRBJ1-2, the V gene TRBV7-2; D is ambiguous. With 5 bases removed from V and 8 bases from J, the gap between germline ends came to 15 bases. This CDR3 has 13 amino acids. Per the germline V gene, CDR1 is SGHTA and CDR2 is FQGNSA. The CDR3 spells CASSVGVARGYTF. CDR3 coding DNA: TGTGCCAGCAGCGTCGGGGTTGCCCGCGGCTACACCTTC.

The chain recombines TRBV5-1 with TRBJ1-4; 7 bases agree with TRBD1. V lost 0 bases to trimming and J lost 6 bases; unmatched junction nucleotides: 5. CDR1 SGHRS and CDR2 YFSETQ come from the germline V gene. The CDR3 contains 15 residues. For the CDR3, the DNA is TGCGCCAGCAGCTTGGGGACAGGCCGCTATGAAAAACTGTTTTTT. Amino acids: CASSLGTGRYEKLFF.

This rearrangement joins TRBV4-3 to TRBJ2-1; D is possibly TRBD2 (6 bases). With 3 bases removed from V and 4 bases from J, the gap between germline ends came to 13 bases. The germline V gene encodes CDR1 LGHNA and CDR2 YSLEER. This CDR3 spans 15 amino acids. The CDR3 DNA reads TGCGCCAGCAGCCATGGTGGAGGGAGTTACAATGAGCAGTTCTTC. This translates into CASSHGGGSYNEQFF.

The chain links TRBV4-2 to TRBJ2-2; 7 bases align to TRBD1. J gave up 1 base and V 0 bases, and 11 bases lay outside the gene matches. Germline V gene lookup returns CDR1 LGHNA and CDR2 YNFKEQ. This CDR3 is built from 19 residues. CDR3 nucleotides: TGTGCCAGCAGCCAAGAAATAGGGGGCCCTGAACTGAACACCGGGGAGCTGTTTTTT. Amino acids: CASSQEIGGPELNTGELFF.

This rearrangement joins TRBV5-4 to TRBJ2-3; TRBD1 aligns across 7 bases. J gave up 4 bases and V 7 bases, and 6 bases lay outside the gene matches. Germline V gene lookup returns CDR1 SGHNT and CDR2 YYREEE (reference sequence). This CDR3 has 13 amino acids. CDR3 loop: CASCSQGADTQYF. The CDR3 nucleotides read TGTGCCAGCTGTTCCCAGGGGGCAGATACGCAGTATTTT.

The chain employs TRBV5-4 and TRBJ2-5, with 8 bases identical to TRBD1. Losses at the gene ends were 2 bases for V and 5 bases for J; bases not matched to a gene: 8. The CDR3 covers 15 residues. Germline V lookup: CDR1 SGHNT, CDR2 YYREEE (reference sequence). The DNA of the CDR3 is TGTGCCAGCAGCTTCTCGACAGGGGCGTTGGAGACCCAGTACTTC. It encodes CASSFSTGALETQYF.

The chain combines TRBV7-9 with TRBJ2-3; 10 bases are a match to TRBD2. Germline trimming cut 5 bases from V and 5 bases from J; bases unmatched to any gene: 13. From germline, CDR1 is SEHNR and CDR2 FQNEAQ (reference sequence). This CDR3 comprises 17 residues. CDR3 residues: CASSVGTSVTLGDTQYF. CDR3 nucleotide sequence: TGTGCCAGCAGCGTCGGGACTAGCGTAACTCTAGGAGATACGCAGTATTTT.

This chain uses TRBV5-6 with TRBJ1-2; D gene uncertain. The CDR3 runs 15 residues. Trimming pared 5 bases from V and 4 bases from J, leaving 18 bases between. Germline V gene data show CDR1 as SGHDT and CDR2 as YYEEEE. The CDR3 here is CASRQLSGRAYGYTF. The CDR3 coding sequence is TGTGCCAGCAGACAGCTAAGCGGGAGGGCCTATGGCTACACCTTC.